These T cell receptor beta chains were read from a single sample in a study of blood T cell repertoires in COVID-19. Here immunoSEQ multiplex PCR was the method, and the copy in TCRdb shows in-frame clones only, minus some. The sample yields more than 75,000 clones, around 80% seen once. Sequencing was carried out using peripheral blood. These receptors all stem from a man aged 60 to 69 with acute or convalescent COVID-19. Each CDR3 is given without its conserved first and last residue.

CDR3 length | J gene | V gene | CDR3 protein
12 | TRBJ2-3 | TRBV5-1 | ASSLGGTTDTQY
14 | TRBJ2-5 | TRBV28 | ASSRPRTGVQETQY
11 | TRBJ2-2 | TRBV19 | ASSGQNTGELF
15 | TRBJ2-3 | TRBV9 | ASSVLAGDLNTDTQY
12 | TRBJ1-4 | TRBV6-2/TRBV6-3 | ASSWTGRNEKLF
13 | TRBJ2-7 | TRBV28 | ASSHSSGSGNEQY
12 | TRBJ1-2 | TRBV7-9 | ASSLLTGGYGYT
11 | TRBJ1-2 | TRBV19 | ASSMGQGSGYT
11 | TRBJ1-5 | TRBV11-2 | ASSLLLDQPQH
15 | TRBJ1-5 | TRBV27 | ASSSPGQGTGNQPQH
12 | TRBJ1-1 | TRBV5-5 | ASNSRVRNTEAF
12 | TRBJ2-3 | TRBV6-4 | ASSEQRGTDTQY
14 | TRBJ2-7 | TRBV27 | ATGKGAGGGFYEQY
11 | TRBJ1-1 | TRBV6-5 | ASSNDYNTEAF
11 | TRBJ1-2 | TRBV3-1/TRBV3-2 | ASSRQGGQGYT
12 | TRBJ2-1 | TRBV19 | ASSMERVYNEQF
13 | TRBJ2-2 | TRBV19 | ASSISSANTGELF
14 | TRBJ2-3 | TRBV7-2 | ASSQALAGGGDTQY
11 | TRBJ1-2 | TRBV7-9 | ASSQGGVYGYT
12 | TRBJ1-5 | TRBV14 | ASSRTGTDQPQH
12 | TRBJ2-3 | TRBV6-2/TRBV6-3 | ASSSGHSTDTQY
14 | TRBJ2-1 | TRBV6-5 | ASSYSRAVSYNEQF
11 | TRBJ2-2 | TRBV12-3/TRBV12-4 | ASRQGWTGELF
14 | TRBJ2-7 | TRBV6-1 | ASSEGGRGGSYEQY
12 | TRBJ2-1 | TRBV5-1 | ASSQEASYNEQF
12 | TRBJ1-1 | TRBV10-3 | AISEAGGNTEAF
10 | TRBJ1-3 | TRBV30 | AWDSSGNTIY
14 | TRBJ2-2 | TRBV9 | ASSPRGGRDTGELF
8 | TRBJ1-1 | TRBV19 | ASPEGLAF
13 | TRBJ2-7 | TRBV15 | ATSREGGGTYEQY
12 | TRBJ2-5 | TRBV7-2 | ASSSHGGQETQY
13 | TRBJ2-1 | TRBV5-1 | ASSLGASGWYEQF
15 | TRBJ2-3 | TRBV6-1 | ASSEFSVSGGADTQY
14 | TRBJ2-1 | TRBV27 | ASSPRGGKVENEQF
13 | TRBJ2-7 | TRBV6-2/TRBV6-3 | ASRPTAGGTYEQY
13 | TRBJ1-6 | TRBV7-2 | ASSLVSPSGSPLH
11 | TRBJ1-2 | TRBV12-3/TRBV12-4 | ASSLGRLNGYT
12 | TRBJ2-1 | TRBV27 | ASSSGLAGNEQF
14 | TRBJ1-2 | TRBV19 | ASSIVGARLNYGYT
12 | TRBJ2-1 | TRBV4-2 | ASSQEFYHNEQF
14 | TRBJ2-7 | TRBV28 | ASSPQPGTGANEQY
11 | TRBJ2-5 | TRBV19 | ASSMVARETQY